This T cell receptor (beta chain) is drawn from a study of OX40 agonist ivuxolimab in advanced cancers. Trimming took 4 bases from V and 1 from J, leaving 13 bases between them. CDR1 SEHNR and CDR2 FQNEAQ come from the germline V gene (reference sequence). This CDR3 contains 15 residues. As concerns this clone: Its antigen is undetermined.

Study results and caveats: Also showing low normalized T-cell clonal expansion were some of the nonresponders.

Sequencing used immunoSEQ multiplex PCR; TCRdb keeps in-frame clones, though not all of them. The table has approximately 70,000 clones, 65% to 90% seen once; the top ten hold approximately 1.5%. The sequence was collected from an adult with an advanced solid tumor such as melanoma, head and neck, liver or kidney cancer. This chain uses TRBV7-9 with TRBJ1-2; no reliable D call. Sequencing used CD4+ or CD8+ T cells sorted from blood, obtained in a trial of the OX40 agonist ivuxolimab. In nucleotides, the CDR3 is TGTGCCAGCAGCTCTGGACTGGATTTTAACTATGGCTACACCTTC. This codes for CASSSGLDFNYGYTF.